A single sample is the source of the 18 T cell receptor beta chains below, sequenced in a study of T cell responses to AZD1222 COVID-19 vaccine. TCRdb's table, derived via immunoSEQ multiplex PCR, lists solely in-frame clones and lacks some. The sample has about 83,000 clones; 88% are singletons. The source was peripheral blood, collected on day 0 of MenACWY control vaccination. All receptors come from an adult in good health.

V is TRBV19 and J is TRBJ2-1; D is possibly TRBD2 (6 bases). The CDR3 is made up of 15 amino acids. CDR1 and CDR2 from the germline V gene are LNHDA and SQIVND (reference sequence). Deletions cut 3 bases from V and 6 bases from J, with 15 bases between. The CDR3 DNA is TGTGCCAGTAGTATGGGTCGCGGGGCCCTCAATGAGCAGTTCTTC. Its protein is CASSMGRGALNEQFF.

The chain uses TRBV28 and TRBJ1-5; 7 positions agree with TRBD1. CDR3 size: 13 residues. V was pared by 5 bases and J by 9 bases, with 7 bases of the junction left unmatched. Germline lookup yields CDR1 MDHEN and CDR2 SYDVKM. In nucleotides, the CDR3 is TGTGCCAGCAGTCGGACAGGAATCCGGCCCCAGCATTTT. Its translation: CASSRTGIRPQHF.

The chain recombines TRBV14 with TRBJ2-2, with D uncertain. The CDR3 runs 15 residues. V lost 4 bases to trimming and J lost 6 bases, with 15 bases between them. Germline V gene lookup returns CDR1 SGHDN and CDR2 FVKESK. The CDR3 is CASSPAWTPPGELFF. In nucleotides, the CDR3 is TGTGCCAGCAGCCCTGCTTGGACCCCTCCCGGGGAGCTGTTTTTT.

The chain uses TRBV6-2 or TRBV6-3 and TRBJ1-5; D unresolved. This CDR3 has 15 residues. Trimming left V 4 bases short and J 0 bases short, with 10 bases between. Germline V gene lookup returns CDR1 MNHEY and CDR2 SVGEGT. CDR3 sequence: CASSSGLISNQPQHF. The CDR3 region has the DNA TGTGCCAGCAGTTCCGGGCTAATTAGCAATCAGCCCCAGCATTTT.

CDR3 sequence reads: CASSLLGAQNTGELFF. In nucleotides, the CDR3 is TGTGCCAGCAGCCTGCTAGGGGCTCAGAACACCGGGGAGCTGTTTTTT. The J gene is TRBJ2-2, the V gene TRBV7-9; a weak D match, TRBD1 (5 bases). The germline V and J ends were trimmed by 5 bases and 1 base, with 14 bases remaining between them. The CDR3 sequence is 16 residues long. Germline V lookup: CDR1 SEHNR, CDR2 FQNEAQ (reference sequence). Filled out from reference TRBV7-9 and TRBJ2-2, the complete variable domain reads DTGVSQNPRHKITKRGQNVTFRCDPISEHNRLYWYRQTLGQGPEFLTYFQNEAQLEKSRLLSDRFSAERPKGSFSTLEIQRTEQGDSAMYLCASSLLGAQNTGELFFGEGSRLTVL.

The V call is TRBV7-2, the J call TRBJ2-3; 11 nucleotides align to TRBD2. With V trimmed by 5 bases and J by 2 bases, 6 bases remained unmatched. Germline V gene sequence: CDR1 SGHTA, CDR2 FQGNSA. The CDR3 is 16 residues long. The CDR3 loop is CASSARLAGYTDTQYF. CDR3 DNA: TGTGCCAGCAGCGCTCGACTAGCGGGGTACACAGATACGCAGTATTTT.

The chain carries TRBV27 and TRBJ2-7, with D possibly matching TRBD1 (5 bases). Trimming shortened V by 4 bases and J by 3 bases, and 13 bases separated the two germline ends. Germline assignment: CDR1 MNHEY and CDR2 SMNVEV (reference sequence). The CDR3 sequence is 14 residues long. The CDR3 here is CASSSTTVHYEQYF. The CDR3 nucleotides are TGTGCCAGCAGTTCCACGACAGTACACTACGAGCAGTACTTC.

CDR3 coding DNA: TGTGCCAGCAGCCCCGGTAGGAATGAAAAACTGTTTTTT. This sequence encodes CASSPGRNEKLFF. The V call is TRBV5-4, the J call TRBJ1-4, with D hard to call. Germline CDR1 SGHNT, CDR2 YYREEE (reference sequence). With 4 bases removed from V and 5 bases from J, the gap between germline ends came to 9 bases. The CDR3 loop spans 13 amino acids.

Written as DNA, the CDR3 is TGTGCCAGCAGGTTTTTGACAGACTCTGGAAACACCATATATTTT. It encodes CASRFLTDSGNTIYF. V gene TRBV7-9 combines with J gene TRBJ1-3, with D tentatively TRBD1 (5 bases). The CDR3 is 15 amino acids. The germline gives CDR1 SEHNR, CDR2 FQNEAQ (reference sequence). V was cut by 6 bases and J by 0 bases, with 12 bases left in between.

This clone occurred once. This sequence joins TRBV30 and TRBJ1-3; D call uncertain. V gave up 1 base and J gave up 4 bases, with 8 bases separating them. Looked up from germline, CDR1 is GTSNPN and CDR2 is SVGIG (reference sequence). The CDR3 contains 13 residues. The CDR3 region has the DNA TGTGCCTGGAGTGCACTGACCGGAAACACCATATATTTT. Its protein product is CAWSALTGNTIYF.

CDR3 residues: CASSRDGVATQYF. The CDR3 DNA reads as TGCGCCAGCAGTCGTGACGGCGTCGCCACGCAGTATTTT. The chain recombines TRBV4-3 with TRBJ2-3; D is unresolved. From germline, CDR1 is LGHNA and CDR2 YSLEER. The CDR3 covers 13 residues. The V end lost 6 bases, the J end lost 9 bases, and 16 bases lay between the germline ends.

The rearrangement links TRBV24-1 to TRBJ1-2; a possible D gene is TRBD1 (5 bases). CDR1 KGHDR and CDR2 SFDVKD come from the germline V gene. Trimming took off 3 bases at V and 6 bases at J, with 16 bases between the two ends. This CDR3 has 15 residues. CDR3 coding DNA: TGTGCCACCAGTGATCCCGTGAGGAAGGGGAATGGCTACACCTTC. Its translation: CATSDPVRKGNGYTF.

The genes are TRBV7-2 and TRBJ2-7; D is possibly TRBD1 or TRBD2 (6 bases each). CDR3 length: 15 amino acids. Looked up from germline, CDR1 is SGHTA and CDR2 is FQGNSA. The V gene lost 1 base and the J gene lost 2 bases, with 12 bases spanning the gap. The DNA for the CDR3 is TGTGCCAGCAGCTTAGGAGGAGGGGGACCCTACGAGCAGTACTTC. This sequence encodes CASSLGGGGPYEQYF. Full variable domain (outside the CDR3, taken from reference TRBV7-2 and TRBJ2-7): GAGVSQSPSNKVTEKGKDVELRCDPISGHTALYWYRQSLGQGLEFLIYFQGNSAPDKSGLPSDRFSAERTGGSVSTLTIQRTQQEDSAVYLCASSLGGGGPYEQYFGPGTRLTVT.

The J gene is TRBJ2-3, the V gene TRBV7-2, with D uncertain. The CDR3 covers 12 residues. The V and J ends lost 2 bases and 6 bases respectively, with 6 bases between them. The germline gives CDR1 SGHTA, CDR2 FQGNSA. The CDR3 bases are TGTGCCAGCAGCTTAACTCGGGATACGCAGTATTTT. Amino acids: CASSLTRDTQYF. Drawing the rest from reference TRBV7-2 and TRBJ2-3, the complete variable domain is GAGVSQSPSNKVTEKGKDVELRCDPISGHTALYWYRQSLGQGLEFLIYFQGNSAPDKSGLPSDRFSAERTGGSVSTLTIQRTQQEDSAVYLCASSLTRDTQYFGPGTRLTVL.

The chain has TRBV3-1 (or the pseudogene TRBV3-2) and TRBJ1-2; D is ambiguous. V gave up 4 bases and J gave up 8 bases, with 17 bases separating them. CDR1 LGHDT and CDR2 YNNKEL come from the germline V gene (reference sequence). The CDR3 extends over 14 amino acids. The CDR3 DNA follows: TGTGCCAGCAGCCCGACCGGCCGGTTCGACGGCTACACCTTC. It specifies CASSPTGRFDGYTF.

The V gene is TRBV29-1, the J gene TRBJ2-5; 10 bases match TRBD1. This CDR3 region has 15 residues. The germline CDR1 and CDR2 sequences are SQVTM and ANQGSEA. V lost 4 bases to trimming and J lost 5 bases; unmatched junction nucleotides: 10. The CDR3 sequence: CSVAGDRGIVETQYF. The CDR3 nucleotides are TGCAGCGTTGCGGGGGACAGGGGTATCGTTGAGACCCAGTACTTC.

V usage is TRBV28 and J usage is TRBJ2-3; D tentatively fits TRBD1 or TRBD2 (6 bases each). The CDR3 spans 15 residues. The germline V and J ends were trimmed by 2 bases and 4 bases, with 13 bases remaining between them. Germline V CDR1 and CDR2: MDHEN, SYDVKM. The CDR3 loop is CASSLGGGGPDTQYF. In nucleotides, the CDR3 is TGTGCCAGCAGTTTAGGAGGGGGAGGCCCAGATACGCAGTATTTT.

V usage is TRBV19 and J usage is TRBJ1-2; D is ambiguous. Germline V gives CDR1 LNHDA, CDR2 SQIVND (reference sequence). Trimming took off 10 bases at V and 2 bases at J, with 17 bases between the two ends. The CDR3 runs to 14 residues. The CDR3 sequence: CATRGASLNYGYTF. For the CDR3, the DNA is TGTGCCACCCGGGGAGCAAGCTTGAACTATGGCTACACCTTC. Drawing the rest from reference TRBV19 and TRBJ1-2, the complete variable domain is DGGITQSPKYLFRKEGQNVTLSCEQNLNHDAMYWYRQDPGQGLRLIYYSQIVNDFQKGDIAEGYSVSREKKESFPLTVTSAQKNPTAFYLCATRGASLNYGYTFGSGTRLTVV.